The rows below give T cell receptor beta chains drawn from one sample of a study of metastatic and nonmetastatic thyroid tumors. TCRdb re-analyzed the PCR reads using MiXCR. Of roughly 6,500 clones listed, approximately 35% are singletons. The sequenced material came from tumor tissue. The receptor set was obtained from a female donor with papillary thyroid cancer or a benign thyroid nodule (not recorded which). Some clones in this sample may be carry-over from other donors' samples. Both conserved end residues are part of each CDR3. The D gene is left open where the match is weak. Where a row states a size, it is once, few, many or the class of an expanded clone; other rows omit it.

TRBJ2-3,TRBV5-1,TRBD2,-,TGCGCCAGCACCATGTTTCCGCGGGAGGGGAGAGATACGCAGTATTTT,CASTMFPREGRDTQYF
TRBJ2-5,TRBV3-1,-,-,TGTGCCAGCATCCGATGTACTAGTCAAGAGACCCAGTACTTC,CASIRCTSQETQYF
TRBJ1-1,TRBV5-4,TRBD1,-,TGTGCCAGCAGCTCTGGGGACAGGGGGTACACTGAAGCTTTCTTT,CASSSGDRGYTEAFF
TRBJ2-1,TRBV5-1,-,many,TGCGCCAGCAGCTTTACGGGAGTTCCCTACGATGAGCAGTTCTTC,CASSFTGVPYDEQFF
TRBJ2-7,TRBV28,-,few,TGTGCCAGCACCACAGGCGGTGGGGCCTACGAGCAGTACTTC,CASTTGGGAYEQYF
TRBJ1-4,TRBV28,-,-,TGTGCCAGAGCACAGGGAAGTGAAAAACTGTTTTTT,CARAQGSEKLFF
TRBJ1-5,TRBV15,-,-,TGTGCCACCAGCGGAAGACAGCGCAATCAGCCCCAGCATTTT,CATSGRQRNQPQHF
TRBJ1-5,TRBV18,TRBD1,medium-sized,TGTGCCAGCTCACCACAGGGGGCAGATCAGCCCCAGCATTTT,CASSPQGADQPQHF
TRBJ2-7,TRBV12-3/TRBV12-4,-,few,TGTGCCAGCAGTAACTCCTACGAGCAGTACTTC,CASSNSYEQYF
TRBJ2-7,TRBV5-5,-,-,TGTGCCAGCAGCTTCGGGGGCTACGAGCAGTACTTC,CASSFGGYEQYF
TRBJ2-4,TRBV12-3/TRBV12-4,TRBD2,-,TGTTCCAGCAGTTTACTATGCGGGGGGGTCAAAGACATTCAGTACTTC,CSSSLLCGGVKDIQYF
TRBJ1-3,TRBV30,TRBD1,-,TGTGCCTGGAGTGAGCAACAGGGGGCTGGAAACACCATATATTTT,CAWSEQQGAGNTIYF
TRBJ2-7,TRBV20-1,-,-,TGCAGTGCCAGCCCTATACCGCTCTACGAGCAGTACTTC,CSASPIPLYEQYF
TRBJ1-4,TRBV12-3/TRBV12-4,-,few,TGTGCCAGCAGAGTTTCAGTGGGCTCAACTAATGAAAAACTGTTTTTT,CASRVSVGSTNEKLFF
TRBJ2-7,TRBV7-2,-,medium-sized,TGTGCCAGCAGCTTGGACGATTACGAGCAGTACTTC,CASSLDDYEQYF
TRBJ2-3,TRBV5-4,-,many,TGTGCCAGCAGCTTGTACAGGATTACAGATACGCAGTATTTT,CASSLYRITDTQYF
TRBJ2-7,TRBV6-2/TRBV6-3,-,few,TGTGCCAGCAGTCCCTACGCCGAGCAGTACTTC,CASSPYAEQYF
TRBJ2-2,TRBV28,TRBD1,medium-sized,TGTGCCACTCAGACCGGGACAGCGAACACCGGGGAGCTGTTTTTT,CATQTGTANTGELFF
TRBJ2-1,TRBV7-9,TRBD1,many,TGTGCCAGCAGCTTAGTAGGGACAGGAATGGAGAATGAGCAGTTCTTC,CASSLVGTGMENEQFF
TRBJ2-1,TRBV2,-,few,TGTGCCAGCAGCCGGGAGTCGGGATACAATGAGCAGTTCTTC,CASSRESGYNEQFF
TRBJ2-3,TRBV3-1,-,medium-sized,TGTGCCAGCAGCCAAGACGCTAGTGGGTCAGATACGCAGTATTTT,CASSQDASGSDTQYF
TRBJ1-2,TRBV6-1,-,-,TGTGCCAGCAGTGAATTTTCTGGCGGACCGACCTTTATGGATGGCTACACCTTC,CASSEFSGGPTFMDGYTF
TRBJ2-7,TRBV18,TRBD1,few,TGTGCCAGCTCACCGCGGACAGGCCGGTACGAGCAGTACTTC,CASSPRTGRYEQYF
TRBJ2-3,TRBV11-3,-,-,TGTGCCAGCAGCTCAAGTTGGGCAGATACGCAGTATTTT,CASSSSWADTQYF
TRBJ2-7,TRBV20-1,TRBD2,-,TGCAGTGCAACAGCGGGAGGGCCTTACGAGCAGTACTTC,CSATAGGPYEQYF
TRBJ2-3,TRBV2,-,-,TGTGCCAGCAGTGAAGAGGGGACAAGCACAGATACGCAGTATTTT,CASSEEGTSTDTQYF
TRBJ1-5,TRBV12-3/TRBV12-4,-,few,TGTGCCAGCAGTCTCCAGGTTCGGGGCAATCAGCCCCAGCATTTT,CASSLQVRGNQPQHF
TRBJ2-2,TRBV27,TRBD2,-,TGTGCCAGCAGTTTATGGGAGGGCGGGGAGCTGTTTTTT,CASSLWEGGELFF
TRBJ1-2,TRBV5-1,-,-,TGCGCCAGCAGCTTCCGACCGCAGACGGAGAACTATGGCTACACCTTC,CASSFRPQTENYGYTF
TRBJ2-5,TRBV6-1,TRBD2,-,TGCGCCATCAATCTCATAGCGGGGGGGCAGGAGACCCATTACTTC,CAINLIAGGQETHYF
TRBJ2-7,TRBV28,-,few,TGTGCCAGCAGTTTATGCATCGGGGGGCGGTGCGAGCAGTACTTC,CASSLCIGGRCEQYF
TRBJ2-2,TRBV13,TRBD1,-,TGTGCCAGCAGCTTGGTCAGCCCGGGACAGCGAAACACCGGGGAGCTGTTTTTT,CASSLVSPGQRNTGELFF
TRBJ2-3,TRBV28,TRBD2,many,TGTGCCAGCAGTTTACTAGCGGGAGGGTCCCCAGATACGCAGTATTTT,CASSLLAGGSPDTQYF
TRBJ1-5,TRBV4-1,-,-,TGCGCCAGCAGCCAAGATGGTGGGAGCAATCAGCCCCAGCATTTT,CASSQDGGSNQPQHF
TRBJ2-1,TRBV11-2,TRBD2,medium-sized,TGTGCCAGCAGTACCTGGAGGGCGGGAGGGATCTCTGAGCAGTTCTTC,CASSTWRAGGISEQFF
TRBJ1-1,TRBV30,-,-,TGTGCCTGGAGTGTACGACAGCCGAACACTGAAGCTTTCTTT,CAWSVRQPNTEAFF
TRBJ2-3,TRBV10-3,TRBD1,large,TGTGCCATCAGGGAGGGACAGGGGGGCACAGATACGCAGTATTTT,CAIREGQGGTDTQYF
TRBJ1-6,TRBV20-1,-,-,TGCAGTGCTAGAGGACAGGATTCACCCCTCCACTTT,CSARGQDSPLHF
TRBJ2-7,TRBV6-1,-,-,TGTGCCAGCGTCGGAAACTACGAGCAGTACTTC,CASVGNYEQYF
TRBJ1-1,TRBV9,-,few,TGTGCCAGCACCCACCGGGACGGAGACACTGAAGCTTTCTTT,CASTHRDGDTEAFF
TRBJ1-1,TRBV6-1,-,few,TGTGCCAGCAAAGGACCAGATAACACTGAAGCATACTTT,CASKGPDNTEAYF
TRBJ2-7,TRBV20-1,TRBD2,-,TGCAGTGCTAGACCTAGCGGGGGGGCGACGGAGCAGTACTTC,CSARPSGGATEQYF
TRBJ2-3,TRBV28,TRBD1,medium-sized,TGTGCCAGCAGTCTAGCCCGACAGGGGTGGGGCACAGATACGCAGTATTTT,CASSLARQGWGTDTQYF
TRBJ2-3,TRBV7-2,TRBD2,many,TGTGCCAGCAGCCCTCCTAGCGGGGGGTACACAGATACGCAGTATTTT,CASSPPSGGYTDTQYF
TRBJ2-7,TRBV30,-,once,TGTGCCTGGAGTGTAACCAACTACGAGCAGTACTTC,CAWSVTNYEQYF
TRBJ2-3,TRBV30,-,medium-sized,TGTGCCTGGACAGGGGCATCACGAGATACGCAGTATTTT,CAWTGASRDTQYF
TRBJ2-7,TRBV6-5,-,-,TGTGCCAGCAGTTACACCGCCCTAGGAACCTACGAGCAGTACTTC,CASSYTALGTYEQYF
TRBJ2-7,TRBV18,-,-,TGTGCCAGCTCACCATTCTGGGCCTACGAGCAGTACTTC,CASSPFWAYEQYF
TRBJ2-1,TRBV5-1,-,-,TGCGCCAGCAGGTCGTTTCCGAACTACAATGAGCAGTTCTTC,CASRSFPNYNEQFF
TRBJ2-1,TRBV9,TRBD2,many,TGTGCCAGCAGCGTAGGAACTAGCGGGAATTACAATGAGCAGTTCTTC,CASSVGTSGNYNEQFF